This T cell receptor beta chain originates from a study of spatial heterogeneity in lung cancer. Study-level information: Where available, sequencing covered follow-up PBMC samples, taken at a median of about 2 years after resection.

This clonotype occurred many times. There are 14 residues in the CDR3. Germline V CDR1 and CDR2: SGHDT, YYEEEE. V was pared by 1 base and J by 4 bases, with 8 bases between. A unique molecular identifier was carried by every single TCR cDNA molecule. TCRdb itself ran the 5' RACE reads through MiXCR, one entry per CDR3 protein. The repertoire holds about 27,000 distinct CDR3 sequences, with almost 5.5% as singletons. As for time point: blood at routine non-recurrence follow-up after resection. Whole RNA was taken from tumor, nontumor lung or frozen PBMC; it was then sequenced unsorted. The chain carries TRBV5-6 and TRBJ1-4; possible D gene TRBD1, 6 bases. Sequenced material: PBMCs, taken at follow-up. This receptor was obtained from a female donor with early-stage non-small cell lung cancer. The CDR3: CASSLRGLNEKLFF. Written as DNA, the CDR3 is TGTGCCAGCAGCTTGCGGGGGCTTAATGAAAAACTGTTTTTT. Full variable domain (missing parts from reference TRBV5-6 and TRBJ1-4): DAGVTQSPTHLIKTRGQQVTLRCSPKSGHDTVSWYQQALGQGPQFIFQYYEEEERQRGNFPDRFSGHQFPNYSSELNVNALLLGDSALYLCASSLRGLNEKLFFGSGTQLSVL.